The 25 T cell receptor beta chains reported below all come from one sample, sequenced in a study of T-cell reconstitution after alpha-beta-depleted transplantation in children. TCRbeta library construction was performed incorporating unique molecular identifiers. TCRdb reprocessed the PCR reads with MiXCR, giving one entry per CDR3 protein. This table holds around 500,000 distinct CDR3 sequences, 23% found once. The sample in question was PBMCs, mostly from graft donor cells, obtained 360 days after TCRalphabeta/CD19-depleted stem cell transplant. These receptors were collected from a boy under three years old who had a stem cell transplant for acute myeloid leukemia, so the T cells may come from the graft donor.

The chain carries TRBV12-3 or TRBV12-4 and TRBJ2-5; D unresolved. This CDR3 comprises 11 residues. V lost 1 base and J lost 13, with 10 bases in between. The CDR3 loop reads CASSLGGPWYF. DNA of the CDR3: TGTGCCAGCAGTTTAGGTGGACCGTGGTACTTC.

At least ten counts were recorded for this clonotype. The rearrangement joins TRBV9 to TRBJ2-1, with a weak D call TRBD2 (5 bases). The CDR3 consists of 14 residues. Germline CDR1 reads SGDLS; CDR2 reads YYNGEE. Between the trimmed V and J ends, which lost 0 bases and 15 bases, there was a span of 19 bases. The CDR3 sequence is CASSVAANEGAPFF. The CDR3 nucleotides read TGTGCCAGCAGCGTAGCCGCAAACGAGGGTGCGCCGTTCTTC. The variable domain in full, completed from reference TRBV9 and TRBJ2-1, reads DSGVTQTPKHLITATGQRVTLRCSPRSGDLSVYWYQQSLDQGLQFLIQYYNGEERAKGNILERFSAQQFPDLHSELNLSSLELGDSALYFCASSVAANEGAPFFGPGTRLTVL.

The gene calls are TRBV10-3 and TRBJ2-6; TRBD1 aligns across 7 bases. CDR3 length equals 17 residues. CDR1 and CDR2 (germline): ENHRY, SYGVKD. Trimming took 9 bases from V and 0 from J; bases not matched to a gene: 11. The DNA of the CDR3 is TGTGCCATGGGGGACAGACGGATCCTCTCTGGGGCCAACGTCCTGACTTTC. This translates into CAMGDRRILSGANVLTF.

This clonotype was seen at least ten times. This rearrangement joins TRBV7-9 to TRBJ2-7; 9 nucleotides align to TRBD1. The CDR3 consists of 15 residues. Germline lookup yields CDR1 SEHNR and CDR2 FQNEAQ (reference sequence). The trim removed 5 bases at V and 1 base at J, leaving 6 bases unmatched. The CDR3 sequence is CASSSRDRVSYEQYF. The CDR3 bases are TGTGCCAGCAGCAGCCGGGACAGGGTTTCCTACGAGCAGTACTTC.

CDR3 in DNA: TGTGCCAGCAGCCTTCACCCGGGGGCGCAAAACGAGCAGTACTTC. Protein sequence: CASSLHPGAQNEQYF. The chain couples TRBV7-3 to TRBJ2-7; perhaps D is TRBD1 or TRBD2 (6 bases each). The CDR3 loop spans 15 amino acids. Germline values: CDR1 SGHTA, CDR2 FQGTGA. The V end lost 5 bases, the J end lost 5 bases, and 19 bases lay between the germline ends. Based on the CDR3 plus reference TRBV7-3 and TRBJ2-7, the full variable domain is GAGVSQTPSNKVTEKGKYVELRCDPISGHTALYWYRQSLGQGPEFLIYFQGTGAADDSGLPNDRFFAVRPEGSVSTLKIQRTERGDSAVYLCASSLHPGAQNEQYFGPGTRLTVT.

This clonotype appeared many times. The chain employs TRBV10-3 and TRBJ2-3, with no clear D. V gave up 4 bases and J gave up 5 bases, with 10 bases separating them. CDR1 and CDR2 (germline): ENHRY, SYGVKD. There are 13 residues in the CDR3. The CDR3 protein is CAISARELDTQYF. CDR3 coding DNA: TGTGCCATCAGTGCTAGAGAGCTAGATACGCAGTATTTT.

This clonotype has a count of ten or more. V usage is TRBV29-1 and J usage is TRBJ2-7; D uncertain. Trimming removed 4 bases from V and 0 bases from J, with 7 bases in between. From germline, CDR1 is SQVTM and CDR2 ANQGSEA. This CDR3 is built from 12 residues. CDR3 amino acids: CSVGADSYEQYF. The CDR3 nucleotides are TGCAGCGTTGGGGCGGACTCCTACGAGCAGTACTTC.

The rearrangement joins TRBV6-5 to TRBJ2-2; 9 nucleotides line up with TRBD1. CDR1 MNHEY and CDR2 SVGAGI come from the germline V gene. There are 15 residues in the CDR3. Trimming at V came to 0 bases and at J to 7 bases, leaving 3 bases not matched to a gene. The CDR3 spells CASSYSGTGHGELFF. Here the CDR3 DNA reads TGTGCCAGCAGTTACTCGGGGACAGGGCACGGGGAGCTGTTTTTT.

This clonotype has ten or more counts. The rearrangement joins TRBV7-2 to TRBJ2-7; either TRBD1 or TRBD2 may supply D (5 bases each). Germline loops: CDR1 SGHTA, CDR2 FQGNSA. Deletions cut 1 base from V and 3 bases from J, with 13 bases between. CDR3 length: 15 residues. CDR3 in DNA: TGTGCCAGCAGCTTAGGAGGGGACCGGTACTACGAGCAGTACTTC. Amino acid sequence: CASSLGGDRYYEQYF.

CDR3 loop: CASSSAGVDEQYF. In nucleotides, the CDR3 is TGTGCCAGCAGCAGTGCAGGGGTCGACGAGCAGTACTTC. The chain links TRBV21-1 to TRBJ2-7; the table's D call TRBD1 went unverified against the DNA. TRBV21-1 corresponds to a pseudogene. This CDR3 spans 13 amino acids.

The table lists this clonotype with many counts. J is TRBJ2-5 and V is TRBV20-1; 9 bases match TRBD1. V dropped 6 bases and J dropped 4; count of bases not matched to a gene: 9. CDR1 is DFQATT and CDR2 is SNEGSKA in the germline V gene (reference sequence). The CDR3 consists of 14 residues. In DNA, the CDR3 is TGCAGTGCAAAAACAGGGGGCGCAGGAGAGACCCAGTACTTC. This sequence encodes CSAKTGGAGETQYF.

The gene calls are TRBV24-1 and TRBJ2-5; D might be TRBD2 (6 bases). V was pared by 5 bases and J by 5 bases, with 11 bases between. This CDR3 region has 13 residues. Germline lookup yields CDR1 KGHDR and CDR2 SFDVKD. Here the CDR3 reads CATSGGTSETQYF. The CDR3 DNA reads as TGTGCCACCAGTGGTGGGACTTCGGAGACCCAGTACTTC.

In this sample, this clonotype turned up many times. This chain links TRBV15 with TRBJ2-6; maybe TRBD1 (5 bases). The V end was cut by 3 bases, the J end by 2 bases, with 5 bases between. The CDR3 covers 14 residues. Germline V CDR1 and CDR2: LNHNV, YYDKDF (reference sequence). The CDR3 DNA sequence: TGTGCCACCAGCAGGACAGCTGGGGCCAACGTCCTGACTTTC. Encoded protein: CATSRTAGANVLTF.

This clonotype showed up just a few times. The chain couples TRBV29-1 to TRBJ2-3, with 7 positions matching TRBD1. The CDR3 loop spans 14 amino acids. Trimming took 5 bases from V and 3 from J; bases not matched to a gene: 8. In germline, CDR1 is SQVTM, CDR2 ANQGSEA. CDR3 in amino acids: CSVHRGEVTDTQYF. The CDR3, as DNA: TGCAGCGTTCACAGGGGAGAGGTGACAGATACGCAGTATTTT.

The chain uses TRBV6-6 and TRBJ1-1; D is possibly TRBD1 (5 bases). The germline CDR1 and CDR2 sequences are MNHNY and SVGAGI (reference sequence). The CDR3 is made up of 13 amino acids. V was cut by 5 bases and J by 9 bases, with 16 bases left in between. CDR3 sequence reads: CASSIDRDGKAFF. The CDR3 DNA sequence: TGTGCCAGCAGTATAGACCGGGACGGAAAAGCTTTCTTT.

This clonotype has at least ten counts. The CDR3 here is CASSPHTLGGDQKETQYF. In nucleotides, the CDR3 is TGTGCCAGCAGCCCCCATACGTTGGGGGGGGATCAGAAAGAGACCCAGTACTTC. This chain uses TRBV3-1 with TRBJ2-5; TRBD2 matches at 7 bases. Unmatched junction bases numbered 17, after V lost 4 bases and J lost 3 bases. In germline, CDR1 is LGHDT, CDR2 YNNKEL (reference sequence). CDR3 size: 18 residues.

This chain joins TRBV5-1 and TRBJ2-5; either TRBD1 or TRBD2 may fit D (6 bases each). The germline V and J ends were trimmed by 3 bases and 2 bases, with 17 bases remaining between them. CDR3 length equals 16 residues. Germline V gene sequence: CDR1 SGHRS, CDR2 YFSETQ. CDR3 DNA sequence: TGCGCCAGCAGCTCCTCACCGGGAGACAGGCAAGAGACCCAGTACTTC. This gives the protein CASSSSPGDRQETQYF.

This clonotype was detected many times. The chain links TRBV5-1 to TRBJ2-5; 7 positions agree with TRBD1. The CDR3 runs 15 residues. The germline V gene encodes CDR1 SGHRS and CDR2 YFSETQ. V dropped 2 bases and J dropped 5; count of bases not matched to a gene: 9. As DNA, the CDR3 is TGCGCCAGCAGCTTACTAGAGACAGGGCTGGAGACCCAGTACTTC. Its translation: CASSLLETGLETQYF. The entire variable domain, with the rest obtained from reference TRBV5-1 and TRBJ2-5, is as follows: KAGVTQTPRYLIKTRGQQVTLSCSPISGHRSVSWYQQTPGQGLQFLFEYFSETQRNKGNFPGRFSGRQFSNSRSEMNVSTLELGDSALYLCASSLLETGLETQYFGPGTRLLVL.

The chain recombines TRBV12-3 or TRBV12-4 with TRBJ2-7; TRBD2 agrees at 8 bases. With V trimmed by 3 bases and J by 3 bases, 7 bases remained unmatched. CDR3 size: 15 residues. The chain's CDR3 is CASSFSGAPHYEQYV. For the CDR3, the DNA is TGTGCCAGCAGTTTTAGCGGGGCCCCTCACTACGAGCAGTACGTC.

In its sample, this clonotype was seen many times. This chain uses TRBV24-1 with TRBJ2-7; 10 bases line up with TRBD1. The CDR3 consists of 15 residues. Germline CDR1 and CDR2: KGHDR and SFDVKD. J gave up 2 bases and V 4 bases, and 4 bases lay outside the gene matches. For the CDR3, the DNA is TGTGCCACCAGTGACGCGGGACAGGGGACCTACGAGCAGTACTTC. Translated, it gives CATSDAGQGTYEQYF.

This chain links TRBV20-1 with TRBJ2-2, with D tentatively TRBD2 (6 bases). CDR1 is DFQATT, CDR2 SNEGSKA, per germline (reference sequence). Trimming took off 1 base at V and 7 bases at J, with 13 bases between the two ends. The CDR3 is 14 residues long. This chain's CDR3 is CSARGSEGSGELFF. As DNA, the CDR3 is TGCAGTGCTAGAGGGTCGGAGGGAAGCGGGGAGCTGTTTTTT.

The chain links TRBV20-1 to TRBJ2-7; D gene uncertain. The CDR3 has 12 residues. CDR1 DFQATT and CDR2 SNEGSKA come from the germline V gene (reference sequence). V lost 5 bases and J lost 6, with 14 bases in between. The CDR3 sequence is CSAPARLGEQYV. The CDR3 DNA reads TGCAGTGCTCCGGCCAGGTTAGGCGAGCAGTACGTC.

This sequence joins TRBV18 and TRBJ2-7; TRBD1 matches at 8 bases. The V and J ends lost 3 bases and 3 bases, in that order; junction bases with no gene match: 4. The CDR3 consists of 14 residues. Germline CDR1 is KGHSH and CDR2 is LQKENI. The CDR3 DNA reads as TGTGCCAGCTCACCCGGGACAGGAATCTACGAGCAGTACGTC. Translated: CASSPGTGIYEQYV.

The chain carries TRBV12-3 or TRBV12-4 and TRBJ1-2; 12 nucleotides line up with TRBD1. This CDR3 has 19 amino acids. J gave up 3 bases and V 5 bases, and 16 bases lay outside the gene matches. In DNA form, the CDR3 reads TGTGCCAGCAGTCCCCGACCTCGTTCCGGGACAGGGGGCTACTATGGCTACACCTTC. Encoded protein: CASSPRPRSGTGGYYGYTF.

This clonotype came up once. The V gene is TRBV6-2 or TRBV6-3, the J gene TRBJ2-1, with a weak D call TRBD1 (6 bases). V lost 4 bases to trimming and J lost 3 bases, with 10 bases between them. Germline CDR1 and CDR2: MNHEY and SVGEGT. CDR3 length: 14 residues. The CDR3 bases are TGTGCCAGCAGTTGGGGGACACGCTACAATGAGCAGTTCTTC. It specifies CASSWGTRYNEQFF.